The source of this T cell receptor beta chain is a study of beta chain features in type 1 diabetes. Turning to the study itself: The examined sorted cells totaled about 98 million across samples.

The study, taken as a whole, reports: With patients and controls alike, PCR might favor shorter templates to an equal degree. When Type 1 diabetes patients were examined, their TCRB CDR3s proved moderately but significantly shorter in all four CD4+ subsets.

As every portion of the isolated RNA was reverse transcribed, the sequencing read expressed TCRB transcripts. TCRdb keeps only in-frame clones here, not all; method: immunoSEQ multiplex PCR. Of hundreds of thousands of clones listed, 11% to 15% were seen once; the top ten hold roughly 0.04%. In germline, CDR1 is SEHNR, CDR2 FQNEAQ (reference sequence). This CDR3 is built from 14 residues. Unmatched junction bases numbered 9, after V lost 6 bases and J lost 8 bases. This clone was detected a few times. Its antigen is undetermined. J is TRBJ1-4 and V is TRBV7-9; the match to TRBD1 covers 7 bases. Sequencing was performed on naive CD4+ T cells from blood. This clonotype originated in a man in his late teens or twenties with type 1 diabetes. The CDR3 DNA reads TGTGCCAGCAGAGCCTCCAGGGGGGAGGAAAAACTGTTTTTT. Its translation: CASRASRGEEKLFF.